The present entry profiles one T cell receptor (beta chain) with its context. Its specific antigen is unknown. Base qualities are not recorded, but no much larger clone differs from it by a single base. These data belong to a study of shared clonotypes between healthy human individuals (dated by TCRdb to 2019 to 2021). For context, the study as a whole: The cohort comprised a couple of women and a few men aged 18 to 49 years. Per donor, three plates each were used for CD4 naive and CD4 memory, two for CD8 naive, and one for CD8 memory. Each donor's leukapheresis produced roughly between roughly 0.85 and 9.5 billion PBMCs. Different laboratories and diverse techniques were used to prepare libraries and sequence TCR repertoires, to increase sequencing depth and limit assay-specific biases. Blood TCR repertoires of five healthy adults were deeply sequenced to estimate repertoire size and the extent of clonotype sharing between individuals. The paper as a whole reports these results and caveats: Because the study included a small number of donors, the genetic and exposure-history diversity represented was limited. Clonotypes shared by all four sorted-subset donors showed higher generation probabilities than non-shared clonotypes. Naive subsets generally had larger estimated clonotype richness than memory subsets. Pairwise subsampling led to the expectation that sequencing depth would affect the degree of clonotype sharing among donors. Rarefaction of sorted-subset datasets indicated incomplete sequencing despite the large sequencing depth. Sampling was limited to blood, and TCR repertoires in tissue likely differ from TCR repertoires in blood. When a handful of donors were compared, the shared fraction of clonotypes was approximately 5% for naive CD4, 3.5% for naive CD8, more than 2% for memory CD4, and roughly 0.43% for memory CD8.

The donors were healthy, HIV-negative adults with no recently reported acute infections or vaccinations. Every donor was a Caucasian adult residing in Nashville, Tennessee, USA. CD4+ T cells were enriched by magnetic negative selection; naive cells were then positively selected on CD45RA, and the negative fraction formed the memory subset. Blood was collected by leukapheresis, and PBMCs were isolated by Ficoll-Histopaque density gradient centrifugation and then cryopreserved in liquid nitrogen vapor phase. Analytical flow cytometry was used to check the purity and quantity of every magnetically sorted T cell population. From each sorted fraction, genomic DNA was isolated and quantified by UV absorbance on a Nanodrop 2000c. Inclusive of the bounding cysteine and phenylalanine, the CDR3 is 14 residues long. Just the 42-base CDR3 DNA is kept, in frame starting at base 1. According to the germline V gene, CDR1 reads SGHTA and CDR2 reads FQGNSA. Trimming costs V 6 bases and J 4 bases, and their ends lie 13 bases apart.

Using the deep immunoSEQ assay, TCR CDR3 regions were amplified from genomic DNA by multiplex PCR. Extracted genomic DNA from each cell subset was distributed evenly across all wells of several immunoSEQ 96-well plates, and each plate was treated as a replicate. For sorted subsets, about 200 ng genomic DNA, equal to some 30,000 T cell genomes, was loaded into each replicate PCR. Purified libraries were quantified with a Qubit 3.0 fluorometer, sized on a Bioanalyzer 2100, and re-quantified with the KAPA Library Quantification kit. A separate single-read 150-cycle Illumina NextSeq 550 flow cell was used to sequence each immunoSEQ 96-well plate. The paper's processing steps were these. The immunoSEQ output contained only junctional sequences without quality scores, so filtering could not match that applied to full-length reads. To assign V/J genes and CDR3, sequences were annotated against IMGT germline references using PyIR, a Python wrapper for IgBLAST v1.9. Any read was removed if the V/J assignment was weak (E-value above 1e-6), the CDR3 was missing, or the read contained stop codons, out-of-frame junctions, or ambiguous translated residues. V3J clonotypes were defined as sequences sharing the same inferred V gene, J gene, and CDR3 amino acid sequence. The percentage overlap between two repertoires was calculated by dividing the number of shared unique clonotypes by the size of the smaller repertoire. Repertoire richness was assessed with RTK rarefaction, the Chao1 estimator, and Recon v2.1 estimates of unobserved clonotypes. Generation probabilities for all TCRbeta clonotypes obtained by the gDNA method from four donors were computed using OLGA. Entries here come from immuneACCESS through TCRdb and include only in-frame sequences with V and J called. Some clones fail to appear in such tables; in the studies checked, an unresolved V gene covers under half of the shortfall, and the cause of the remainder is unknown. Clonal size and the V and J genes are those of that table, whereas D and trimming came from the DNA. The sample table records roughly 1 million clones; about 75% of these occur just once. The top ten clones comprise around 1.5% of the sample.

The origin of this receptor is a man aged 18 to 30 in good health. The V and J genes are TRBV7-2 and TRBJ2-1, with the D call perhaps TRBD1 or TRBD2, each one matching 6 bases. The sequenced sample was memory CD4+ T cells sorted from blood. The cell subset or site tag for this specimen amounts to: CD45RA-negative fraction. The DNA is TGTGCCAGCAGTCCAGGAGGGGGGTACAATGAGCAGTTCTTC. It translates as CASSPGGGYNEQFF. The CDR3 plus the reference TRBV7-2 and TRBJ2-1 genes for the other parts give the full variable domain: GAGVSQSPSNKVTEKGKDVELRCDPISGHTALYWYRQSLGQGLEFLIYFQGNSAPDKSGLPSDRFSAERTGGSVSTLTIQRTQQEDSAVYLCASSPGGGYNEQFFGPGTRLTVL.